The TCR beta chain under discussion was sequenced for a study of T cell changes during pregnancy in multiple sclerosis. Trimming removed 8 bases at V and 1 base at J, with 18 bases between. The CDR3 extends over 16 amino acids. Per germline, CDR1 LNHDA and CDR2 SQIVND (reference sequence). Sequencing was performed with immunoSEQ multiplex PCR; in TCRdb, only in-frame clones are kept and a portion is missing. The profile shows about 70,000 clones, roughly nine tenths of them singletons. This clone appeared once. The chain joins TRBV19 to TRBJ2-1; D possibly corresponds to TRBD1 (6 bases). The sequences come from peripheral blood, collected in the second trimester of pregnancy. The sequence was collected from a female donor in good health, enrolled as a control in a pregnancy study. The CDR3: CASEEFGTSSYNEQFF. DNA for the CDR3: TGTGCCAGTGAGGAGTTCGGGACATCATCCTACAATGAGCAGTTCTTC.